These 16 T cell receptor beta chains were sequenced from one sample in a study of cytomegalovirus exposure and HLA in healthy donors. The PCR had 60 Vbeta and 13 Jbeta primers. The data were produced by immunoSEQ multiplex PCR, yet TCRdb's version contains in-frame clones alone and is incomplete. The sample includes approximately 240,000 clones, about 81% of them seen just once. Sequencing input: PBMCs. These receptors all come from a woman aged 40-49 years in good health and CMV-seropositive.

This chain joins TRBV6-6 and TRBJ2-1, with 11 bases lining up with TRBD2. Germline lookup yields CDR1 MNHNY and CDR2 SVGAGI (reference sequence). The CDR3 has 15 amino acids. Losses at the gene ends were 4 bases for V and 6 bases for J; bases not matched to a gene: 5. CDR3 residues: CASSLLAGEFNEQFF. The CDR3 DNA reads TGTGCCAGCAGTTTACTAGCGGGAGAGTTCAATGAGCAGTTCTTC.

The V and J genes are TRBV5-1 and TRBJ2-7, with 7 bases that match TRBD2. Trimming cost V 4 bases and J 1 base; bases outside gene matches: 14. Germline values: CDR1 SGHRS, CDR2 YFSETQ. The CDR3 sequence is 17 residues long. CDR3 DNA: TGCGCCAGCAGCATCGGATTTCTAGCGGAGAGATCCTACGAGCAGTACTTC. Protein: CASSIGFLAERSYEQYF. Together with reference TRBV5-1 and TRBJ2-7, the CDR3 gives the full variable domain: KAGVTQTPRYLIKTRGQQVTLSCSPISGHRSVSWYQQTPGQGLQFLFEYFSETQRNKGNFPGRFSGRQFSNSRSEMNVSTLELGDSALYLCASSIGFLAERSYEQYFGPGTRLTVT.

The J gene is TRBJ2-6, the V gene TRBV4-2, with D hard to call. Trimming left V 2 bases short and J 2 bases short, with 7 bases between. The CDR3 runs 15 residues. CDR1 is LGHNA, CDR2 YNFKEQ, per germline. This chain's CDR3 is CASSQLSAGANVLTF. For the CDR3, the DNA is TGTGCCAGCAGCCAACTCTCGGCTGGGGCCAACGTCCTGACTTTC.

The gene calls are TRBV14 and TRBJ1-2; D is undetermined. Between the trimmed V and J ends, which lost 4 bases and 0 bases, there was a span of 15 bases. Germline V gene sequence: CDR1 SGHDN, CDR2 FVKESK. The CDR3 covers 16 residues. For the CDR3, the DNA is TGTGCCAGCAGCCTCCATAGAACCGGGTCTAACTATGGCTACACCTTC. This encodes CASSLHRTGSNYGYTF.

The rearrangement links TRBV30 to TRBJ1-4, with TRBD1 as a possible D gene (6 bases). Germline values: CDR1 GTSNPN, CDR2 SVGIG (reference sequence). The V gene lost 1 base and the J gene lost 10 bases, with 13 bases spanning the gap. The CDR3 is made up of 13 amino acids. CDR3 sequence: CAWSGSTQGKLFF. In DNA form, the CDR3 reads TGTGCCTGGAGTGGATCAACACAGGGAAAACTGTTTTTT.

The rearrangement uses TRBV28 and TRBJ1-2; TRBD1 might be the D (6 bases). The germline V gene has CDR1 MDHEN and CDR2 SYDVKM. The CDR3 extends over 16 amino acids. V lost 6 bases and J 0 bases, leaving 17 bases between the germline ends. The CDR3 region is CASRSPLSGANYGYTF. As DNA, the CDR3 is TGTGCCAGCAGGTCTCCCCTGTCAGGGGCTAACTATGGCTACACCTTC.

The gene calls are TRBV30 and TRBJ1-1; no definite D call. V was cut by 0 bases and J by 0 bases, with 5 bases left in between. CDR3 length: 13 amino acids. The germline gives CDR1 GTSNPN, CDR2 SVGIG (reference sequence). DNA of the CDR3: TGTGCCTGGAGTGTAAGCATGAACACTGAAGCTTTCTTT. Its translation: CAWSVSMNTEAFF.

The chain couples TRBV30 to TRBJ1-1, with 9 nucleotides matching TRBD1. Germline V gene sequence: CDR1 GTSNPN, CDR2 SVGIG (reference sequence). V was clipped by 1 base and J by 2 bases; unmatched bases: 8. This CDR3 is built from 16 residues. The CDR3 is CAWSGTGVGINTEAFF. DNA of the CDR3: TGTGCCTGGAGTGGGACAGGGGTAGGGATCAACACTGAAGCTTTCTTT. The complete variable domain, with remaining parts taken from reference TRBV30 and TRBJ1-1, reads SQTIHQWPATLVQPVGSPLSLECTVEGTSNPNLYWYRQAAGRGLQLLFYSVGIGQISSEVPQNLSASRPQDRQFILSSKKLLLSDSGFYLCAWSGTGVGINTEAFFGQGTRLTVV.

The rearrangement uses TRBV5-1 and TRBJ1-2; 7 bases fit TRBD1. The V gene end was trimmed by 0 bases and the J gene end by 7 bases; junction bases not matched to a gene: 6. Germline loops: CDR1 SGHRS, CDR2 YFSETQ. CDR3 length: 14 residues. The CDR3 sequence is CASSLGGTAVGYTF. DNA of the CDR3: TGCGCCAGCAGCTTGGGCGGGACAGCTGTTGGCTACACCTTC. The whole variable domain, remainder taken from reference TRBV5-1 and TRBJ1-2, is KAGVTQTPRYLIKTRGQQVTLSCSPISGHRSVSWYQQTPGQGLQFLFEYFSETQRNKGNFPGRFSGRQFSNSRSEMNVSTLELGDSALYLCASSLGGTAVGYTFGSGTRLTVV.

The chain recombines TRBV7-9 with TRBJ1-1; D possibly corresponds to TRBD1 (6 bases). V was trimmed by 5 bases and J by 5 bases, leaving 18 bases between them. Germline V gene data show CDR1 as SEHNR and CDR2 as FQNEAQ (reference sequence). CDR3 length: 15 amino acids. The CDR3 DNA sequence: TGTGCCAGCAGCGCACTGGGGGCGCGCAATACTGAAGCTTTCTTT. As protein: CASSALGARNTEAFF.

This clone was detected only once. The chain has TRBV7-2 and TRBJ2-1; a weak D match, TRBD1 (5 bases). Germline lookup yields CDR1 SGHTA and CDR2 FQGNSA. CDR3 length: 14 amino acids. V dropped 4 bases and J dropped 8 bases, with 15 bases sitting between them. CDR3 DNA sequence: TGTGCCAGCAGCTATACAGCAGGGTCCCATGAGCAGTTCTTC. This sequence encodes CASSYTAGSHEQFF.

The V and J genes are TRBV9 and TRBJ2-1, with D perhaps matching TRBD2 (6 bases). The CDR3 runs 17 residues. V was cut by 3 bases and J by 4 bases, with 20 bases left in between. Germline V gene lookup returns CDR1 SGDLS and CDR2 YYNGEE. Here the CDR3 reads CASSAPFGGAGYNEQFF. The CDR3 region has the DNA TGTGCCAGCAGCGCTCCCTTCGGAGGGGCGGGTTACAATGAGCAGTTCTTC.

The chain employs TRBV28 and TRBJ2-5; D ambiguous. The J call may be wrong; the DNA end is better matched by TRBJ2-7. The CDR3 totals 15 residues. In germline, CDR1 is MDHEN, CDR2 SYDVKM. The CDR3 loop reads CASSLLPFGSYEQYF. DNA of the CDR3: TGTGCCAGCAGTTTATTACCCTTCGGGTCCTACGAGCAGTACTTC.

Note on this clone: Additional DNA sequences in this sample encode the identical CDR3. The chain uses TRBV5-1 and TRBJ2-1; 8 bases fit TRBD2. Germline CDR1 is SGHRS and CDR2 is YFSETQ. The ends lost 0 bases at V and 4 bases at J; junction bases unmatched: 3. CDR3 length: 15 residues. CDR3 residues: CASSLELAAYNEQFF. The CDR3 DNA reads TGCGCCAGCAGCTTGGAACTAGCGGCATACAATGAGCAGTTCTTC.

The rearrangement joins TRBV9 to TRBJ2-7; a weak D match, TRBD2 (6 bases). Germline CDR1 reads SGDLS; CDR2 reads YYNGEE. The V end lost 0 bases, the J end lost 2 bases, and 9 bases lay between the germline ends. The CDR3 runs to 14 residues. CDR3 DNA: TGTGCCAGCAGCGTAGGCGGGACGGCCTACGAGCAGTACTTC. Translation: CASSVGGTAYEQYF.

The V call is TRBV19, the J call TRBJ1-6, with D uncertain. The length of the CDR3 is 16 residues. The germline gives CDR1 LNHDA, CDR2 SQIVND (reference sequence). The ends were cut back, 7 bases at V and 5 bases at J, with 18 bases in the middle. Here the CDR3 DNA reads TGTGCCAGTATCCCTGGCGCACGGAGTCATAATTCACCCCTCCACTTT. Protein: CASIPGARSHNSPLHF.